This TCR beta chain was identified in a study of blood T cell repertoires in COVID-19. Study-level background: Sources were T cells, B-cell-depleted T cells, or PBMCs; the material itself was cDNA or gDNA.

The Seattle patients joined while their infection was active and were tracked longitudinally afterward. Authors' processing steps: Reference gene primer amplification gave nucleated cell count estimates. Clones were read by immunoSEQ multiplex PCR, and TCRdb kept only the in-frame ones, dropping some. The DNA gave D and trimming, while V, J and clone size come from that table. The table lists nearly 95,000 clones, approximately 79% of them singletons, with 3% to 4% in the top ten. In germline, CDR1 is SGHTS, CDR2 YDEGEE. With 4 bases removed from V and 2 bases from J, the gap between germline ends came to 9 bases. The CDR3 has 13 residues.

The source is a man aged 65-85 years with COVID-19, enrolled during active disease. The genes are TRBV5-8 and TRBJ2-5, with a possible D match to TRBD1 (6 bases). The sequenced material came from peripheral blood. The chain's CDR3 is CASSRGQQETQYF. CDR3 nucleotides: TGTGCCAGCAGCCGGGGACAACAAGAGACCCAGTACTTC. Variable domain in full (rest from reference TRBV5-8 and TRBJ2-5): EAGVTQSPTHLIKTRGQQATLRCSPISGHTSVYWYQQALGLGLQFLLWYDEGEERNRGNFPPRFSGRQFPNYSSELNVNALELEDSALYLCASSRGQQETQYFGPGTRLLVL.